Listed below are T cell receptor beta chains from one sample, sequenced in a study of T cells in tuberculosis. Clones were sequenced by immunoSEQ multiplex PCR, and TCRdb holds only the in-frame ones, with some missing. The sample includes 35,000 to 40,000 clones, approximately 94% of them seen just once. Sample: PBMCs. The receptors stem from a donor between 10 and 35 years old with latent tuberculosis or without tuberculosis infection. Some clones in this sample may be carry-over from other donors' samples. Each CDR3 is given without its conserved first and last residue.

j_gene: TRBJ1-5; v_gene: TRBV7-9; CDR3aa: ASSLPGGTQPQH
j_gene: TRBJ1-1; v_gene: TRBV12-5; CDR3aa: ASGAGTGMNTEAF
j_gene: TRBJ1-3; v_gene: TRBV6-5; CDR3aa: ASSSGQATSGNTIY
j_gene: TRBJ2-2; v_gene: TRBV27; CDR3aa: ASSLNRERAGELF
j_gene: TRBJ2-7; v_gene: TRBV5-5; CDR3aa: ASSLGQGANEQY
j_gene: TRBJ2-1; v_gene: TRBV19; CDR3aa: ASSQGAYNEQF
j_gene: TRBJ2-2; v_gene: TRBV5-1; CDR3aa: ASSLGTSGGTRTGELF
j_gene: TRBJ1-5; v_gene: TRBV29-1; CDR3aa: SVTSDSNQPQH
j_gene: TRBJ2-6; v_gene: TRBV5-1; CDR3aa: ASSLGQGASSGANVLT
j_gene: TRBJ2-3; v_gene: TRBV29-1; CDR3aa: SVEFGVAQY
j_gene: TRBJ1-1; v_gene: TRBV4-3; CDR3aa: ASSQAMTGGPLNTEAF
j_gene: TRBJ2-7; v_gene: TRBV18; CDR3aa: ASSPPGQNEQY
j_gene: TRBJ1-3; v_gene: TRBV28; CDR3aa: ASISGQSSGNTIY
j_gene: TRBJ1-2; v_gene: TRBV6-1; CDR3aa: ATKPIAGGYYGYT
j_gene: TRBJ1-2; v_gene: TRBV19; CDR3aa: ASSIDGTAYGYT
j_gene: TRBJ2-6; v_gene: TRBV19; CDR3aa: ASAGTGVGANVLT
j_gene: TRBJ1-2; v_gene: TRBV6-5; CDR3aa: ASRPTVNYGYT
j_gene: TRBJ1-1; v_gene: TRBV7-2; CDR3aa: ASSPDRGRMNTEAF
j_gene: TRBJ1-2; v_gene: TRBV28; CDR3aa: ASSLGEDYGYT
j_gene: TRBJ2-7; v_gene: TRBV29-1; CDR3aa: SVGGGEGAGEQY
j_gene: TRBJ1-3; v_gene: TRBV5-6; CDR3aa: ASSLPGTDYSGNTIY
j_gene: TRBJ2-7; v_gene: TRBV27; CDR3aa: ASSRLAPLAGSSYEQY
j_gene: TRBJ2-3; v_gene: TRBV7-2; CDR3aa: ASSSGGTYTDTQY
j_gene: TRBJ2-7; v_gene: TRBV10-3; CDR3aa: AIRRGNEQY
j_gene: TRBJ2-2; v_gene: TRBV29-1; CDR3aa: SVETGSLPGELF
j_gene: TRBJ2-7; v_gene: TRBV6-5; CDR3aa: ASSYNTGVNYEQY
j_gene: TRBJ2-7; v_gene: TRBV29-1; CDR3aa: SVLPDRNKYSEQY
j_gene: TRBJ1-2; v_gene: TRBV30; CDR3aa: AWTYGGQGRALYGYT
j_gene: TRBJ2-1; v_gene: TRBV7-2; CDR3aa: ASSLGTGNEQF
j_gene: TRBJ1-1; v_gene: TRBV7-6; CDR3aa: ASSLVEGNTEAF
j_gene: TRBJ1-1; v_gene: TRBV6-5; CDR3aa: ASSYRGPWTEAF